Listed below are T cell receptor beta chains from one sample, sequenced in a study of blood T cell repertoires in COVID-19. Using immunoSEQ multiplex PCR, the repertoire was profiled, and TCRdb retains in-frame clones only, with some absent. The sample has 200,000 to 300,000 clones, 85% seen once. The sample comprised peripheral blood. The receptors were gathered from a man between 45 and 60 years old with COVID-19, enrolled during active disease. Both conserved end residues are part of each CDR3. Each record gives: CDR3 length, D gene, V gene, clone size, J gene, CDR3 protein, CDR3 DNA. A D gene is named only where the DNA matches it firmly. A row's size may be missing; if present it is once, few, many or a size class.

12	NA	TRBV5-1	NA	TRBJ1-4	CASRSEGEKLFF	TGCGCCAGCCGCTCCGAGGGAGAAAAACTGTTTTTT
13	TRBD1	TRBV27	NA	TRBJ2-7	CASSFAGGYEQYF	TGTGCCAGCAGTTTCGCAGGGGGCTACGAGCAGTACTTC
12	NA	TRBV12-3/TRBV12-4	NA	TRBJ1-3	CASESSGNTIYF	TGTGCCAGCGAGAGCTCTGGAAACACCATATATTTT
14	NA	TRBV7-9	NA	TRBJ1-5	CASSPSTGNQPQHF	TGTGCCAGCAGCCCATCTACAGGGAATCAGCCCCAGCATTTT
15	TRBD1	TRBV4-1	few	TRBJ2-7	CASSLGPRQGDEQYF	TGCGCCAGCAGCCTCGGGCCGAGACAGGGTGACGAGCAGTACTTC
12	TRBD1	TRBV30	NA	TRBJ2-7	CAFLGQGAEQYF	TGTGCCTTCCTTGGACAGGGTGCCGAGCAGTACTTC
17	TRBD1	TRBV4-1	NA	TRBJ1-4	CASSQPFRTGADEKLFF	TGCGCCAGCAGCCAACCCTTTCGGACAGGGGCAGACGAAAAACTGTTTTTT
16	NA	TRBV7-2	few	TRBJ1-1	CASSLRFGGGAAEAFF	TGTGCCAGCAGCTTAAGGTTCGGAGGGGGGGCAGCGGAAGCTTTCTTT
15	NA	TRBV28	once	TRBJ2-7	CASSLSRTISYEQYF	TGTGCCAGCAGTTTATCCCGGACAATCTCCTACGAGCAGTACTTC
14	NA	TRBV5-1	NA	TRBJ1-2	CASSPTSGNYGYTF	TGCGCCAGCAGCCCGACCTCGGGGAACTATGGCTACACCTTC
16	NA	TRBV13	NA	TRBJ1-2	CASSLEGNRWNYGYTF	TGTGCCAGCAGCTTAGAAGGGAACAGGTGGAACTATGGCTACACCTTC
17	TRBD2	TRBV12-5	once	TRBJ2-1	CASGLSRAGGYYNEQFF	TGTGCTAGTGGTTTGTCCAGGGCGGGGGGCTATTACAATGAGCAGTTCTTC
14	TRBD1	TRBV27	NA	TRBJ1-2	CASSPGGQSYGYTF	TGTGCCAGCAGCCCAGGGGGACAAAGCTATGGCTACACCTTC
16	TRBD2	TRBV19	NA	TRBJ2-2	CASSRSGLSNTGELFF	TGTGCCAGTAGTCGTAGCGGGCTCTCGAACACCGGGGAGCTGTTTTTT
11	NA	TRBV29-1	NA	TRBJ2-7	CSVEDLYEQYF	TGCAGCGTTGAAGATTTATACGAGCAGTACTTC
16	TRBD1	TRBV6-1	NA	TRBJ1-2	CASSGTNRGINYGYTF	TGTGCCAGCAGTGGAACCAACAGGGGCATTAACTATGGCTACACCTTC
16	NA	TRBV28	NA	TRBJ1-2	CASSPYGNRVGYGYTF	TGTGCCAGCAGCCCTTACGGGAACAGGGTGGGGTATGGCTACACCTTC
19	NA	TRBV23-1	NA	TRBJ1-3	CASSQSTRFRLDPGNTIYF	TGCGCCAGCAGTCAATCCACCAGGTTCAGGTTGGATCCTGGAAACACCATATATTTT
13	TRBD1	TRBV15	NA	TRBJ2-7	CATSRGTGNEQYF	TGTGCCACCAGCAGAGGGACAGGGAATGAGCAGTACTTC
11	NA	TRBV2	NA	TRBJ2-5	CASSAQETQYF	TGTGCCAGCAGTGCGCAAGAGACCCAGTACTTC
14	NA	TRBV27	once	TRBJ1-2	CASSPSGDPYGYTF	TGTGCCAGCAGCCCCTCAGGGGACCCCTATGGCTACACCTTC
15	NA	TRBV7-9	NA	TRBJ2-3	CASSSLRGGTDTQYF	TGTGCCAGCAGCTCGCTACGGGGAGGCACAGATACGCAGTATTTT
14	NA	TRBV7-7	NA	TRBJ2-2	CASSLDRTVGELFF	TGTGCTAGCAGCTTGGACAGAACGGTCGGGGAGCTGTTTTTT
16	TRBD1	TRBV5-1	NA	TRBJ2-1	CASSLTAGTVSNEQFF	TGCGCCAGCAGCCTCACTGCCGGGACAGTATCCAATGAGCAGTTCTTC
15	NA	TRBV2	NA	TRBJ2-1	CASRPFEAVNNEQFF	TGTGCCAGCCGCCCGTTTGAGGCGGTTAACAATGAGCAGTTCTTC
15	NA	TRBV5-1	NA	TRBJ2-3	CASSADSGVADTQYF	TGCGCCAGCAGCGCCGATTCCGGGGTGGCAGATACGCAGTATTTT
14	TRBD1	TRBV2	NA	TRBJ1-5	CASIRDRDNQPQHF	TGTGCCAGCATCCGGGACAGGGATAATCAGCCCCAGCATTTT
14	NA	TRBV4-2	few	TRBJ1-1	CASSQDRRNTEAFF	TGTGCCAGCAGCCAAGATCGTAGGAACACTGAAGCTTTCTTT
13	NA	TRBV29-1	NA	TRBJ2-7	CSAESAGLYEQYF	TGCAGCGCCGAATCTGCAGGCCTATACGAGCAGTACTTC
15	NA	TRBV24-1	NA	TRBJ1-5	CATSESTAGHQPQHF	TGTGCCACCAGTGAAAGTACAGCGGGCCATCAGCCCCAGCATTTT
15	TRBD1	TRBV9	NA	TRBJ1-5	CASSAGGTGNQPQHF	TGTGCCAGCAGCGCAGGGGGGACAGGTAATCAGCCCCAGCATTTT
18	TRBD2	TRBV4-2	NA	TRBJ2-3	CASSHFSGGAISTDTQYF	TGTGCCAGCAGCCACTTTAGCGGGGGGGCCATCAGCACAGATACGCAGTATTTT
15	NA	TRBV28	NA	TRBJ2-2	CASRSWGVNTGELFF	TGTGCCAGCAGATCCTGGGGCGTGAACACCGGGGAGCTGTTTTTT
15	TRBD1	TRBV7-9	NA	TRBJ1-4	CASSISGQGKTKLFF	TGTGCCAGCAGCATCTCGGGACAGGGGAAGACAAAACTGTTTTTT
12	NA	TRBV5-5	NA	TRBJ1-5	CASSLADQPQHF	TGTGCCAGCAGCTTGGCCGATCAGCCCCAGCATTTT
14	TRBD2	TRBV6-1	many	TRBJ2-7	CASSEAGLAYEQYF	TGTGCCAGCAGTGAAGCGGGACTAGCCTACGAGCAGTACTTC
12	NA	TRBV5-1	NA	TRBJ1-2	CASSLDSYGYTF	TGCGCCAGCAGCTTGGATAGCTATGGCTACACCTTC
16	TRBD2	TRBV7-9	NA	TRBJ2-7	CASSPGLAGDSYEQYF	TGTGCCAGCAGTCCCGGACTAGCGGGGGACTCCTACGAGCAGTACTTC
16	NA	TRBV5-1	NA	TRBJ2-5	CASSPAGAGLQETQYF	TGCGCCAGCAGCCCGGCGGGGGCGGGGCTCCAAGAGACCCAGTACTTC
14	NA	TRBV27	NA	TRBJ1-2	CASSFRQAYYGYTF	TGTGCCAGCAGTTTCCGACAGGCCTACTATGGCTACACCTTC
12	NA	TRBV30	NA	TRBJ1-4	CTGRATNEKLFF	TGTACAGGGCGGGCAACTAATGAAAAACTGTTTTTT
11	NA	TRBV7-9	few	TRBJ2-2	CASRTTGELFF	TGTGCCAGCAGAACAACCGGGGAGCTGTTTTTT
15	NA	TRBV21-1	NA	TRBJ1-1	CASSIERQMNTEAFF	TGTGCCAGCAGCATCGAGAGGCAGATGAACACTGAAGCTTTCTTT
18	TRBD2	TRBV10-1	once	TRBJ2-2	CASSGLAGASGNTGELFF	TGCGCCAGCAGTGGACTAGCGGGGGCTTCGGGAAACACCGGGGAGCTGTTTTTT
14	NA	TRBV10-3	NA	TRBJ1-5	CAISGDKYNQPQHF	TGTGCCATCAGTGGGGACAAGTACAATCAGCCCCAGCATTTT
14	TRBD1	TRBV9	NA	TRBJ1-6	CASSVGDRASPLHF	TGTGCCAGCAGCGTAGGGGACAGGGCCTCACCCCTCCACTTT
14	NA	TRBV6-4	NA	TRBJ2-3	CASSDIGGTDTQYF	TGTGCCAGCAGTGACATAGGGGGCACAGATACGCAGTATTTT
17	NA	TRBV21-1	NA	TRBJ1-5	CASSTIKPGTVNQPQHF	TGTGCCAGCAGCACGATTAAACCAGGGACAGTCAATCAGCCCCAGCATTTT
15	NA	TRBV3-1/TRBV3-2	NA	TRBJ2-7	CASSQGSRGLHEQYF	TGTGCCAGCAGCCAAGGATCAAGGGGGTTACACGAGCAGTACTTC
16	TRBD1	TRBV5-4	NA	TRBJ1-4	CASSPGGFATNEKLFF	TGTGCCAGCAGCCCAGGGGGATTCGCAACTAATGAAAAACTGTTTTTT
12	NA	TRBV10-3	NA	TRBJ2-4	CAISRGRDIQYF	TGTGCCATCAGTCGAGGGCGAGACATTCAGTACTTC
15	TRBD1	TRBV11-3	NA	TRBJ1-2	CASLDRGRPNYGYTF	TGTGCCAGTCTGGACAGGGGGCGCCCCAATTATGGCTACACCTTC
14	NA	TRBV5-1	NA	TRBJ2-7	CASSLEGRGDEQYF	TGCGCCAGCAGCTTGGAGGGCAGGGGCGACGAGCAGTACTTC
16	TRBD2	TRBV19	NA	TRBJ2-3	CASSIEAGGPTDTQYF	TGTGCCAGTAGTATAGAAGCGGGGGGGCCCACAGATACGCAGTATTTT
13	NA	TRBV7-3	NA	TRBJ1-1	CASSRQANTEAFF	TGTGCCAGCAGCCGCCAGGCGAACACTGAAGCTTTCTTT
15	NA	TRBV7-2	NA	TRBJ2-3	CASTSGVAGPDTQYF	TGTGCCAGCACCTCGGGAGTGGCGGGTCCAGATACGCAGTATTTT
13	NA	TRBV19	NA	TRBJ1-2	CASQVSGSYGYTF	TGTGCCAGCCAAGTTTCCGGGAGCTATGGCTACACCTTC
14	NA	TRBV6-5	NA	TRBJ1-2	CASRPRALDYGYTF	TGTGCCAGCAGACCCAGGGCCCTAGACTATGGCTACACCTTC
16	TRBD1	TRBV19	NA	TRBJ2-3	CASSIVGQGRGDTQYF	TGTGCCAGTAGTATAGTTGGACAGGGTAGGGGAGATACGCAGTATTTT